The next 27 T cell receptor beta chains were all read from a single sample in a study of CD8+ T cells in alopecia areata (dated by TCRdb to about 2018). Library generation was performed with the immunoSEQ multiplex PCR assay. For TCR sequencing, RNA was extracted from every sample and reverse transcribed into cDNA to serve as template. TCRdb provides this immuneACCESS table in a form limited to in-frame rearrangements. Some clones are lacking; in checked studies, under half of them reflect an unresolved V gene, and why the rest are absent is not known. A total of about 91,000 clones appear in this sample, 40% to 55% of them only once. About 0.79% of the sample rests with the top ten. What was sequenced was CD4+ T cells sorted from blood. These receptors came from a human donor with alopecia areata.

The chain joins TRBV29-1 to TRBJ1-1, with a possible D match to TRBD1 (6 bases). Germline assignment: CDR1 SQVTM and CDR2 ANQGSEA. This CDR3 comprises 13 residues. The CDR3 coding sequence is TGCAGTGGACAACAGGGAGGTAGCACTGAAGCTTTCTTT. Its translation: CSGQQGGSTEAFF.

The V call is TRBV2, the J call TRBJ2-1, with 11 bases that match TRBD1. The V gene's germline CDR1 is SNHLY and CDR2 FYNNEI. The CDR3 is 14 amino acids. The trim removed 7 bases at V and 5 bases at J, leaving 4 bases unmatched. The CDR3 protein is CASMRTGGHNEQFF. The CDR3 bases are TGTGCCAGCATGAGGACAGGGGGCCACAATGAGCAGTTCTTC.

The V and J genes are TRBV28 and TRBJ2-3; D might be TRBD1 (5 bases). The V gene's germline CDR1 is MDHEN and CDR2 SYDVKM. Trimming took off 4 bases at V and 10 bases at J, with 21 bases between the two ends. This CDR3 is built from 15 residues. CDR3 sequence: CASSSDSTPDPPQYF. The CDR3 nucleotides read TGTGCCAGCAGTTCCGACAGTACTCCAGACCCACCGCAGTATTTT.

In this sample, this clone turned up once. The chain combines TRBV29-1 with TRBJ2-3; 12 bases agree with TRBD2. V lost 5 bases and J lost 3; bases outside the gene matches: 6. This CDR3 is built from 15 residues. Germline CDR1 and CDR2: SQVTM and ANQGSEA. CDR3 region: CSVSTSGSWTDTQYF. DNA of the CDR3: TGCAGCGTTTCGACTAGCGGGAGTTGGACAGATACGCAGTATTTT.

The chain carries TRBV30 and TRBJ2-7; 14 nucleotides agree with TRBD2. Germline V CDR1 and CDR2: GTSNPN, SVGIG (reference sequence). The CDR3 extends over 17 amino acids. After removal of 5 bases from V and 4 bases from J, the junction contained 13 bases not matched to a gene. This chain's CDR3 is CAWSKGLAGVELYEQYF. The CDR3 DNA reads as TGTGCCTGGTCAAAGGGACTAGCGGGAGTAGAGTTGTACGAGCAGTACTTC.

This sequence joins TRBV29-1 and TRBJ2-1; D might be TRBD2 (6 bases). In germline, CDR1 is SQVTM, CDR2 ANQGSEA. This CDR3 is built from 12 residues. V dropped 7 bases and J dropped 4 bases, with 11 bases sitting between them. CDR3 in amino acids: CSGGTPYNEQFF. As DNA, the CDR3 is TGCAGCGGGGGGACTCCTTACAATGAGCAGTTCTTC.

The chain combines TRBV29-1 with TRBJ1-3; TRBD1 is a possible D gene (6 bases). CDR3 size: 12 residues. The germline V and J ends were trimmed by 5 bases and 8 bases, with 13 bases remaining between them. The germline gives CDR1 SQVTM, CDR2 ANQGSEA. CDR3 DNA: TGCAGCGTTAGACAGGCAACGGACACCATATATTTT. It is translated as CSVRQATDTIYF.

CDR3 loop: CAWKPQGQTYEQYF. The CDR3 coding sequence is TGTGCCTGGAAGCCCCAGGGACAAACCTACGAGCAGTACTTC. V is TRBV30 and J is TRBJ2-7; D may be TRBD1 (6 bases). CDR3 length: 14 amino acids. The germline V gene encodes CDR1 GTSNPN and CDR2 SVGIG (reference sequence). The germline V and J ends were trimmed by 4 bases and 2 bases, with 15 bases remaining between them. Combining the CDR3 with reference TRBV30 and TRBJ2-7 gives the whole variable domain SQTIHQWPATLVQPVGSPLSLECTVEGTSNPNLYWYRQAAGRGLQLLFYSVGIGQISSEVPQNLSASRPQDRQFILSSKKLLLSDSGFYLCAWKPQGQTYEQYFGPGTRLTVT.

The rearrangement joins TRBV19 to TRBJ1-1; no definite D call. V dropped 3 bases and J dropped 0 bases, with 8 bases sitting between them. This CDR3 region has 14 residues. Germline V CDR1 and CDR2: LNHDA, SQIVND (reference sequence). The CDR3 sequence is CASSIVAVNTEAFF. In DNA, the CDR3 is TGTGCCAGTAGTATCGTGGCGGTGAACACTGAAGCTTTCTTT.

This chain connects TRBV29-1 to TRBJ2-3; 7 positions match TRBD2. V was clipped by 3 bases and J by 0 bases; unmatched bases: 6. Germline CDR1 reads SQVTM; CDR2 reads ANQGSEA. The CDR3 extends over 15 amino acids. CDR3: CSVDVLADSTDTQYF. In nucleotides, the CDR3 is TGCAGCGTTGATGTGCTAGCGGATAGCACAGATACGCAGTATTTT.

This clone has just a few counts. The chain is built from TRBV18 and TRBJ2-3; possibly TRBD1 for D (5 bases). Germline V lookup: CDR1 KGHSH, CDR2 LQKENI. The CDR3 is 15 amino acids. Trimming stripped 3 bases from V and 6 bases from J, with 16 bases between. The CDR3 region is CASSPFVGQMDTQYF. The DNA for the CDR3 is TGTGCCAGCTCACCGTTTGTGGGGCAAATGGATACGCAGTATTTT.

The chain is built from TRBV20-1 and TRBJ2-5; D is uncertain. Per germline, CDR1 DFQATT and CDR2 SNEGSKA (reference sequence). The CDR3 covers 10 residues. Trimming stripped 5 bases from V and 3 bases from J, with 4 bases between. DNA of the CDR3: TGCAGTGCTGTAGAAGAGACCCAGTACTTC. Translating gives CSAVEETQYF.

J is TRBJ2-5 and V is TRBV7-8; possible D gene TRBD2, 7 bases. This CDR3 is 18 amino acids long. V lost 5 bases and J 4 bases, leaving 26 bases between the germline ends. Per the germline V gene, CDR1 is SGHVS and CDR2 is FQNEAQ. CDR3 coding DNA: TGTGCCAGCAGCCCTCATAGGGGGGGCGTCGGGGATTTAGAGACCCAGTACTTC. Translated: CASSPHRGGVGDLETQYF.

The chain links TRBV30 to TRBJ2-5; D remains ambiguous. The germline V and J ends were trimmed by 3 bases and 1 base, with 9 bases remaining between them. CDR3 length: 13 residues. The germline CDR1 and CDR2 sequences are GTSNPN and SVGIG (reference sequence). The CDR3 nucleotides read TGTGCCTGGAGCGCTGGCCCCCAAGAGACCCAGTACTTC. Protein: CAWSAGPQETQYF.

This clone was observed a few times. V gene TRBV18 combines with J gene TRBJ2-7; TRBD1 might be the D (6 bases). The length of the CDR3 is 13 residues. Between the trimmed V and J ends, which lost 2 bases and 3 bases, there was a span of 8 bases. CDR1 KGHSH and CDR2 LQKENI come from the germline V gene. The CDR3 protein is CASSPGQIYEQYF. CDR3 coding DNA: TGTGCCAGCTCACCAGGACAGATCTACGAGCAGTACTTC.

This clone has only a few counts. This rearrangement joins TRBV5-4 to TRBJ1-2; D gene ambiguous. With 3 bases removed from V and 2 bases from J, the gap between germline ends came to 5 bases. Germline V lookup: CDR1 SGHNT, CDR2 YYREEE (reference sequence). The CDR3 runs to 12 residues. The CDR3 DNA reads TGTGCCAGCAGCTCGGTGAACTATGGCTACACCTTC. Residues: CASSSVNYGYTF.

V usage is TRBV4-1 and J usage is TRBJ2-5; the D is unclear. With 4 bases removed from V and 5 bases from J, the gap between germline ends came to 20 bases. The germline CDR1 and CDR2 sequences are MGHRA and YSYEKL. This CDR3 has 16 amino acids. The CDR3 coding sequence is TGCGCCAGCAGCCCCCGGATTTTCCATAAGCAGGAGACCCAGTACTTC. Its protein is CASSPRIFHKQETQYF.

This clone was detected only a few times. CDR3 DNA sequence: TGTGCCAGCAGCCAAGGATCCGATCAGCCCCAGCATTTT. Protein: CASSQGSDQPQHF. The rearrangement joins TRBV14 to TRBJ1-5; D is unresolved. CDR3 size: 13 residues. V shed 1 base and J shed 5 bases, with 6 bases lying between them. CDR1 is SGHDN, CDR2 FVKESK, per germline.

The chain employs TRBV30 and TRBJ1-1; D is unclear. Trimming cost V 2 bases and J 7 bases, with 11 bases left between them. CDR3 size: 12 residues. Looked up from germline, CDR1 is GTSNPN and CDR2 is SVGIG (reference sequence). In nucleotides, the CDR3 is TGTGCCTGGAGTAGAACAGCCTTTGAAGCTTTCTTT. This sequence encodes CAWSRTAFEAFF.

V and J are TRBV7-2 and TRBJ2-3; D not certain. Between the trimmed V and J ends, which lost 3 bases and 2 bases, there was a span of 12 bases. This CDR3 region has 15 residues. Germline V lookup: CDR1 SGHTA, CDR2 FQGNSA. CDR3: CASSFSGQVTDTQYF. The CDR3 DNA reads as TGTGCCAGCAGCTTTTCTGGTCAGGTCACAGATACGCAGTATTTT.

The chain carries TRBV2 and TRBJ1-2, with 11 bases aligning to TRBD1. Per the germline V gene, CDR1 is SNHLY and CDR2 is FYNNEI. V trimming: 6 bases; J trimming: 8 bases; junction bases outside the gene matches: 8. This CDR3 spans 14 amino acids. The CDR3 DNA sequence: TGTGCCAGCAGGGCGGACAGGGGGCCGGGCGGCTACACCTTC. Protein: CASRADRGPGGYTF. The variable domain in full, with the rest retrieved from reference TRBV2 and TRBJ1-2, is EPEVTQTPSHQVTQMGQEVILRCVPISNHLYFYWYRQILGQKVEFLVSFYNNEISEKSEIFDDQFSVERPDGSNFTLKIRSTKLEDSAMYFCASRADRGPGGYTFGSGTRLTVV.

This clone showed up just a few times. J is TRBJ2-7 and V is TRBV4-3, with TRBD2 identical over 8 bases. Germline assignment: CDR1 LGHNA and CDR2 YSLEER. This CDR3 comprises 16 residues. V lost 1 base, J lost 1 base, and 6 bases stayed unmatched. This CDR3 reads CASSQVASGYSYEQYF. CDR3 DNA: TGCGCCAGCAGCCAAGTGGCTAGCGGGTATTCCTACGAGCAGTACTTC.

V gene TRBV2 combines with J gene TRBJ2-4; 8 bases match TRBD2. The CDR3 totals 14 residues. Trimming removed 8 bases from V and 5 bases from J; junction bases left unmatched: 8. Germline V lookup: CDR1 SNHLY, CDR2 FYNNEI. The CDR3 spells CASGSGGSQNIQYF. In nucleotides, the CDR3 is TGTGCCAGCGGATCGGGAGGGAGCCAAAACATTCAGTACTTC.

This rearrangement joins TRBV5-1 to TRBJ2-5; D might be TRBD1 or TRBD2, each matching 5 bases. The CDR3 is 16 residues long. V was trimmed by 0 bases and J by 5 bases, leaving 17 bases between them. Germline V lookup: CDR1 SGHRS, CDR2 YFSETQ. This chain's CDR3 is CASSLAGALGMETQYF. The CDR3 bases are TGCGCCAGCAGCTTGGCCGGGGCCCTGGGAATGGAGACCCAGTACTTC.

The V call is TRBV18, the J call TRBJ2-7, with D possibly called TRBD1 or TRBD2 (5 bases each). V was shortened by 2 bases and J by 7 bases, with 12 bases between the two germline ends. The CDR3 is made up of 13 amino acids. In germline, CDR1 is KGHSH, CDR2 LQKENI. The CDR3 nucleotides are TGTGCCAGCTCACCAGGGACCTCAGGGGAGCAGTACTTC. Translated: CASSPGTSGEQYF.

In this sample, this clone turned up a few times. The same CDR3 arises from other DNA sequences in this sample as well. The CDR3 DNA reads as TGTGCCAGCAGCGTGGGGACAGGAAAGTCCTACGAGCAGTACTTC. Its protein is CASSVGTGKSYEQYF. The V call is TRBV9, the J call TRBJ2-7; the match to TRBD1 covers 8 bases. V dropped 2 bases and J dropped 1; count of bases not matched to a gene: 5. CDR1 and CDR2 from the germline V gene are SGDLS and YYNGEE. The length of the CDR3 is 15 residues.

A few counts support this clone. The chain links TRBV29-1 to TRBJ2-1, with D tentatively TRBD2 (5 bases). Looked up from germline, CDR1 is SQVTM and CDR2 is ANQGSEA. The CDR3 length is 16 residues. V shed 6 bases and J shed 0 bases, with 18 bases lying between them. In nucleotides, the CDR3 is TGCAGCGTGCAGACTAATCGGGGTAGCTCCTACAATGAGCAGTTCTTC. It translates to CSVQTNRGSSYNEQFF.